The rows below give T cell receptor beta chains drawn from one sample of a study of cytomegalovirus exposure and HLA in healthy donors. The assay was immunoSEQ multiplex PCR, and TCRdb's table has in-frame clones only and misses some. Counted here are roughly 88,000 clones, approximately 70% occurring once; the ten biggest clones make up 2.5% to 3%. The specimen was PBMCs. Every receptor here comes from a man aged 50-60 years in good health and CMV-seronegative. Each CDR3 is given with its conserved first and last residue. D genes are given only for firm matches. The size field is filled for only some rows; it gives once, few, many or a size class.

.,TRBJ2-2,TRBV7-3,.,CASSLSRNTGELFF,TGTGCCAGCAGCTTAAGCAGGAACACCGGGGAGCTGTTTTTT
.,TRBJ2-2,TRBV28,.,CASRIGHSTGELFF,TGTGCCAGCAGAATCGGACACTCCACCGGGGAGCTGTTTTTT
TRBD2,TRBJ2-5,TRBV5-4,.,CASSLALSSGTQETQYF,TGTGCCAGCAGCTTGGCCTTGTCTAGCGGGACCCAAGAGACCCAGTACTTC
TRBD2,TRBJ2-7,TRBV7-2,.,CASSYWTRDYEQYF,TGTGCCAGCAGCTATTGGACTAGGGACTACGAGCAGTACTTC
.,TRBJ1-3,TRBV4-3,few,CASSEKGFSGNTIYF,TGCGCCAGCAGCGAAAAGGGGTTTTCTGGAAACACCATATATTTT
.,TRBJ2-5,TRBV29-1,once,CSVGIAETQYF,TGCAGCGTGGGAATAGCGGAGACCCAGTACTTC
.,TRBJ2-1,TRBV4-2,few,CASSQERGQRRNEQFF,TGTGCCAGCAGCCAAGAACGAGGACAGCGGAGGAATGAGCAGTTCTTC
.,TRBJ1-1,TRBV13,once,CASSPPDLQGPEAFF,TGTGCCAGCAGCCCGCCCGACCTACAGGGCCCTGAAGCTTTCTTT
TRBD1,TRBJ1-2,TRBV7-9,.,CASSPPGQGTNYGYTF,TGTGCCAGCAGCCCCCCGGGACAGGGAACTAACTATGGCTACACCTTC
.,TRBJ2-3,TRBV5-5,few,CASSTRRDGFTDTQYF,TGTGCCAGCAGCACGAGAAGAGACGGGTTCACAGATACGCAGTATTTT
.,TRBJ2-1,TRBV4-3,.,CASSLDERANEQFF,TGCGCCAGCAGCCTTGATGAGCGGGCCAATGAGCAGTTCTTC
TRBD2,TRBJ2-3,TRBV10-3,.,CAISEKAGTTDTQYF,TGTGCCATCAGTGAGAAAGCGGGAACGACAGATACGCAGTATTTT
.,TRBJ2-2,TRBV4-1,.,CASSQEAQGRSTGELFF,TGCGCCAGCAGCCAAGAAGCCCAGGGGCGGTCCACCGGGGAGCTGTTTTTT
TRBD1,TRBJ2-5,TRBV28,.,CASSPDRAGETQYF,TGTGCCAGCAGTCCGGACAGGGCGGGCGAGACCCAGTACTTC
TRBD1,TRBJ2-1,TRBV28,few,CASRDRGKGNEQFF,TGTGCCAGCAGGGACAGGGGAAAGGGCAATGAGCAGTTCTTC
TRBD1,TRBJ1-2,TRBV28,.,CASRTGGEYGYTF,TGTGCCAGCAGGACAGGGGGCGAGTATGGCTACACCTTC
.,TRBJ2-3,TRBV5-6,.,CASRTRSTDTQYF,TGTGCCAGCAGAACACGAAGCACAGATACGCAGTATTTT
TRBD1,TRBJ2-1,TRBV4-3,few,CASSYRIGQGANEQFF,TGCGCCAGCAGCTACCGAATAGGACAGGGGGCGAATGAGCAGTTCTTC
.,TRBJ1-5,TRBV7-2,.,CASSLARDNQPQHF,TGTGCCAGCAGCTTAGCCCGGGATAATCAGCCCCAGCATTTT
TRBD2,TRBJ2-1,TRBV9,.,CASSVGLAGYNEQFF,TGTGCCAGCAGCGTTGGTCTAGCGGGTTACAATGAGCAGTTCTTC
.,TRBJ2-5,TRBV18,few,CASSQGARGETQYF,TGTGCCAGCTCACAAGGGGCCAGAGGAGAGACCCAGTACTTC
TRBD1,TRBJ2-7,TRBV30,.,CAWSVSGGFYEQYF,TGTGCCTGGAGTGTGTCAGGGGGTTTCTACGAGCAGTACTTC
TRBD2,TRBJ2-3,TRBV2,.,CASSDSLAGVADTQYF,TGTGCCAGCAGTGATAGTCTAGCGGGAGTGGCAGATACGCAGTATTTT
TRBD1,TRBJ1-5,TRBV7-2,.,CASSLGPGGTNQPQHF,TGTGCCAGCAGCTTAGGACCAGGGGGGACTAATCAGCCCCAGCATTTT
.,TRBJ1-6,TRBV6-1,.,CASRTTAYNSPLHF,TGTGCCAGCAGGACGACAGCCTATAATTCACCCCTCCACTTT
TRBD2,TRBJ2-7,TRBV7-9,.,CASSLPTHSGNSYEQYF,TGTGCCAGCAGCCTACCCACCCATAGCGGGAATTCCTACGAGCAGTACTTC
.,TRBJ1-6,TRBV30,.,CAWSVLRNSPLHF,TGTGCCTGGAGTGTACTTCGGAATTCACCCCTCCACTTT
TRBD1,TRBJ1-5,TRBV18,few,CASSPGQARSQPQHF,TGTGCCAGCTCCCCTGGACAGGCGCGGTCTCAGCCCCAGCATTTT
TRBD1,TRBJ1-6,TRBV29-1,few,CSVRPQGVNSPLHF,TGCAGCGTCCGACCGCAGGGGGTGAATTCACCCCTCCACTTT
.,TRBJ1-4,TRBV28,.,CASRQANEKLFF,TGTGCCAGCCGACAGGCTAATGAAAAACTGTTTTTT
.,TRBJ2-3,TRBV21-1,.,CASSKRPGVAGGVDTQYF,TGTGCCAGCAGCAAACGTCCGGGGGTAGCGGGAGGGGTAGATACGCAGTATTTT
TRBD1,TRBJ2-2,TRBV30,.,CAWSSGTAEDGELFF,TGTGCCTGGAGCTCCGGGACAGCAGAGGACGGGGAGCTGTTTTTT
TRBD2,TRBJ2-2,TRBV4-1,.,CASSQAGGRETGELFF,TGCGCCAGCAGCCAAGCGGGGGGGCGGGAGACCGGGGAGCTGTTTTTT
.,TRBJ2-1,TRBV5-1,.,CASSLAQYNEQFF,TGCGCCAGCAGCTTGGCCCAGTACAATGAGCAGTTCTTC
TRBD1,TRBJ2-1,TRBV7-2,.,CASSLDRGFGNEQFF,TGTGCCAGCAGCTTGGACAGGGGGTTCGGCAATGAGCAGTTCTTC
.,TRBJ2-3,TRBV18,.,CASSPSGWGTDTQYF,TGTGCCAGCTCACCATCGGGGTGGGGTACAGATACGCAGTATTTT
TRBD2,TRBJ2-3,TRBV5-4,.,CASSFSGGADTQYF,TGTGCCAGCAGCTTTAGCGGGGGGGCAGATACGCAGTATTTT
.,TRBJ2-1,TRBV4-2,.,CASSQDTRPNEQFF,TGTGCCAGCAGCCAAGATACGCGGCCTAATGAGCAGTTCTTC
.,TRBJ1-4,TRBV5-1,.,CASSCPDSHKNEKLFF,TGCGCCAGCAGCTGCCCGGACAGCCACAAGAATGAAAAACTGTTTTTT
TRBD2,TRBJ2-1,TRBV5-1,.,CASGPSGRVNEQFF,TGCGCCAGCGGGCCTAGCGGGAGGGTCAATGAGCAGTTCTTC
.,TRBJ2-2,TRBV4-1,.,CASSQGTWRSGELFF,TGCGCCAGCAGCCAAGGGACATGGCGCTCCGGGGAGCTGTTTTTT
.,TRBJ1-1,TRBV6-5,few,CASKQAHTEAFF,TGTGCCAGCAAGCAGGCTCACACTGAAGCTTTCTTT
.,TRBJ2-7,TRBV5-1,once,CASSAIGGYSYEQYF,TGCGCCAGCAGCGCAATCGGGGGTTATTCCTACGAGCAGTACTTC
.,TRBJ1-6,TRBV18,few,CASSPPARGNSPLHF,TGTGCCAGCTCACCACCGGCCAGGGGTAACTCACCCCTCCACTTT
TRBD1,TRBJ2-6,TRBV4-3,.,CASSRRTGLSSGANVLTF,TGCGCCAGCAGCCGAAGGACAGGTCTCAGCTCTGGGGCCAACGTCCTGACTTTC
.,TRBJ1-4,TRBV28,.,CASSSTNEKLFF,TGTGCCAGCAGCAGTACTAATGAAAAACTGTTTTTT
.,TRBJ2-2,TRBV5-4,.,CASNPGRADTGELFF,TGTGCCAGCAATCCCGGCAGGGCGGACACCGGGGAGCTGTTTTTT